These T cell receptor beta chains were read from a single sample in a study of blood T cell repertoires in COVID-19. The repertoire was sequenced with immunoSEQ multiplex PCR; TCRdb's copy has only in-frame clones and lacks some. The table has roughly 240,000 clones, roughly 86% seen once. Sequenced input: PBMCs or T cells enriched from blood (not recorded which). The receptors were sampled from a woman aged 50 to 60 who had recovered from COVID-19. CDR3s include the opening cysteine and the closing phenylalanine or tryptophan. A D gene is named only where the DNA matches it firmly. Where a row states a size, it is once, few, many or the class of an expanded clone; other rows omit it.

clone_size: NA
j_call: TRBJ1-2
v_call: TRBV5-1
d_call: TRBD1
cdr3_aa: CASSYGTGTYTF
cdr3_nt: TGCGCCAGCAGCTACGGGACAGGGACCTACACCTTC

clone_size: NA
j_call: TRBJ1-2
v_call: TRBV29-1
d_call: NA
cdr3_aa: CSVGQTDGYTF
cdr3_nt: TGCAGCGTTGGACAGACCGATGGCTACACCTTC

clone_size: NA
j_call: TRBJ1-2
v_call: TRBV5-5
d_call: NA
cdr3_aa: CASSLYGIPYGYTF
cdr3_nt: TGTGCCAGCAGCTTGTACGGTATACCGTATGGCTACACCTTC

clone_size: NA
j_call: TRBJ2-3
v_call: TRBV30
d_call: TRBD1
cdr3_aa: CAWSGQGLDTQYF
cdr3_nt: TGTGCCTGGAGTGGACAGGGATTGGATACGCAGTATTTT

clone_size: once
j_call: TRBJ2-2
v_call: TRBV19
d_call: TRBD2
cdr3_aa: CASSIWGLADSNTGELFF
cdr3_nt: TGTGCCAGTAGTATTTGGGGACTAGCGGACTCGAACACCGGGGAGCTGTTTTTT

clone_size: once
j_call: TRBJ2-5
v_call: TRBV18
d_call: TRBD2
cdr3_aa: CASSPRTSGETQYF
cdr3_nt: TGTGCCAGCTCACCCCGGACTAGCGGAGAGACCCAGTACTTC

clone_size: NA
j_call: TRBJ2-7
v_call: TRBV20-1
d_call: NA
cdr3_aa: CSAQTNYEQYF
cdr3_nt: TGCAGTGCTCAGACTAACTACGAGCAGTACTTC

clone_size: NA
j_call: TRBJ1-3
v_call: TRBV6-6
d_call: TRBD1
cdr3_aa: CASRRLLGTGAQRGNTIYF
cdr3_nt: TGTGCCAGCAGACGACTCTTGGGGACAGGGGCGCAAAGGGGAAACACCATATATTTT

clone_size: NA
j_call: TRBJ1-1
v_call: TRBV5-1
d_call: NA
cdr3_aa: CASSLARDTEAFF
cdr3_nt: TGCGCCAGCAGCTTGGCCAGGGACACTGAAGCTTTCTTT

clone_size: NA
j_call: TRBJ1-5
v_call: TRBV2
d_call: NA
cdr3_aa: CASMAGMNQPQHF
cdr3_nt: TGTGCCAGCATGGCGGGGATGAATCAGCCCCAGCATTTT

clone_size: once
j_call: TRBJ2-5
v_call: TRBV11-3
d_call: NA
cdr3_aa: CASSAGGGKETQYF
cdr3_nt: TGTGCCAGCAGCGCTGGGGGGGGCAAGGAGACCCAGTACTTC

clone_size: NA
j_call: TRBJ2-5
v_call: TRBV7-9
d_call: NA
cdr3_aa: CASSLHYSGQETQYF
cdr3_nt: TGTGCCAGCAGCCTTCACTATAGTGGCCAAGAGACCCAGTACTTC

clone_size: NA
j_call: TRBJ2-1
v_call: TRBV4-3
d_call: NA
cdr3_aa: CASSQGTVYNEQFF
cdr3_nt: TGCGCCAGCAGCCAAGGGACAGTCTACAATGAGCAGTTCTTC

clone_size: NA
j_call: TRBJ2-7
v_call: TRBV6-2/TRBV6-3
d_call: TRBD1
cdr3_aa: CASSRGTGGVYEQYF
cdr3_nt: TGTGCCAGCAGTCGGGGGACAGGGGGCGTCTACGAGCAGTACTTC

clone_size: NA
j_call: TRBJ2-5
v_call: TRBV3-1/TRBV3-2
d_call: NA
cdr3_aa: CASSQELATETQYF
cdr3_nt: TGTGCCAGCAGCCAAGAACTAGCAACAGAGACCCAGTACTTC

clone_size: once
j_call: TRBJ1-1
v_call: TRBV15
d_call: NA
cdr3_aa: CATSSIDGRINTEAFF
cdr3_nt: TGTGCCACCAGCAGTATAGACGGGAGGATTAACACTGAAGCTTTCTTT

clone_size: NA
j_call: TRBJ1-1
v_call: TRBV15
d_call: NA
cdr3_aa: CATSRAQEMNTEAFF
cdr3_nt: TGTGCCACCAGCAGAGCCCAGGAAATGAACACTGAAGCTTTCTTT

clone_size: NA
j_call: TRBJ2-3
v_call: TRBV28
d_call: NA
cdr3_aa: CASVVGGVYDTQYF
cdr3_nt: TGTGCCAGCGTAGTCGGCGGGGTCTACGATACGCAGTATTTT

clone_size: NA
j_call: TRBJ2-6
v_call: TRBV27
d_call: NA
cdr3_aa: CASSPTRIAANVLTF
cdr3_nt: TGTGCCAGCAGCCCGACCCGAATAGCGGCCAACGTCCTGACTTTC

clone_size: NA
j_call: TRBJ2-2
v_call: TRBV9
d_call: NA
cdr3_aa: CASSVGGLLTGELFF
cdr3_nt: TGTGCCAGCAGCGTAGGTGGGCTTCTCACCGGGGAGCTGTTTTTT

clone_size: NA
j_call: TRBJ2-7
v_call: TRBV5-4
d_call: TRBD2
cdr3_aa: CASSLAGRDYEQYF
cdr3_nt: TGTGCCAGCAGCTTGGCGGGGAGGGACTACGAGCAGTACTTC

clone_size: once
j_call: TRBJ2-5
v_call: TRBV27
d_call: TRBD1
cdr3_aa: CASGRTGETQYF
cdr3_nt: TGTGCCAGCGGGCGGACAGGGGAGACCCAGTACTTC

clone_size: NA
j_call: TRBJ2-7
v_call: TRBV11-2
d_call: TRBD1
cdr3_aa: CASRDRGRYEQYF
cdr3_nt: TGTGCCAGCAGGGACAGGGGGAGGTACGAGCAGTACTTC

clone_size: NA
j_call: TRBJ2-3
v_call: TRBV28
d_call: NA
cdr3_aa: CASSLRPDTQYF
cdr3_nt: TGTGCCAGCAGTTTGAGGCCAGATACGCAGTATTTT

clone_size: NA
j_call: TRBJ2-7
v_call: TRBV9
d_call: NA
cdr3_aa: CASSLGPHTGNEQYF
cdr3_nt: TGTGCCAGCAGCCTGGGCCCCCACACAGGGAACGAGCAGTACTTC

clone_size: NA
j_call: TRBJ1-5
v_call: TRBV15
d_call: NA
cdr3_aa: CATSRDRLQGTLSNQPQHF
cdr3_nt: TGTGCCACCAGCAGAGATAGGCTCCAGGGAACTCTTAGCAATCAGCCCCAGCATTTT

clone_size: NA
j_call: TRBJ1-3
v_call: TRBV6-5
d_call: TRBD1
cdr3_aa: CASIGRTGPGNTIYF
cdr3_nt: TGTGCCAGCATCGGACGGACAGGCCCTGGAAACACCATATATTTT

clone_size: NA
j_call: TRBJ2-3
v_call: TRBV7-2
d_call: TRBD2
cdr3_aa: CLAGAGTDTQYF
cdr3_nt: TGCCTAGCGGGAGCTGGCACAGATACGCAGTATTTT

clone_size: NA
j_call: TRBJ2-4
v_call: TRBV28
d_call: TRBD1
cdr3_aa: CASQAGTGGNIQYF
cdr3_nt: TGTGCCAGCCAAGCCGGGACAGGGGGAAACATTCAGTACTTC

clone_size: NA
j_call: TRBJ2-7
v_call: TRBV27
d_call: NA
cdr3_aa: CASSLTGTRRHEQYF
cdr3_nt: TGTGCCAGCAGTTTAACCGGGACACGGCGGCACGAGCAGTACTTC

clone_size: once
j_call: TRBJ1-5
v_call: TRBV30
d_call: TRBD1
cdr3_aa: CAWNSDISDRGHF
cdr3_nt: TGTGCCTGGAACTCCGACATATCGGACAGGGGGCATTTT

clone_size: NA
j_call: TRBJ2-3
v_call: TRBV7-9
d_call: TRBD2
cdr3_aa: CASSLLAGGPWSDTQYF
cdr3_nt: TGTGCCAGCAGCTTATTAGCGGGGGGGCCTTGGTCAGATACGCAGTATTTT